These 24 T cell receptor beta chains came from one sample sequenced in a study of neoadjuvant anti-PD-1 for oral cavity cancer. Time point defined: after neoadjuvant nivolumab, at surgical resection. Assay used: immunoSEQ multiplex PCR; TCRdb lists only in-frame clones, some missing. This table has tens of thousands of clones, roughly nine tenths appearing once. Specimen: PBMCs, collected after nivolumab (anti-PD-1) treatment. The receptors shown here come from a person aged 35-79 years with oral cavity squamous cell carcinoma.

V and J are TRBV4-1 and TRBJ1-1; the D gene is possibly TRBD1 (5 bases). Between the trimmed V and J ends, which lost 3 bases and 0 bases, there was a span of 11 bases. Per germline, CDR1 MGHRA and CDR2 YSYEKL. This CDR3 spans 15 amino acids. Here the CDR3 reads CASSQSGHMNTEAFF. The CDR3 DNA follows: TGCGCCAGCAGCCAGTCTGGACATATGAACACTGAAGCTTTCTTT.

This clone was observed once. Here the CDR3 reads CASSRRLAGADTQYF. The CDR3 DNA reads TGCGCCAGCAGCCGGCGACTAGCGGGAGCAGATACGCAGTATTTT. The chain recombines TRBV5-1 with TRBJ2-3, with 12 positions matching TRBD2. The CDR3 spans 15 residues. The germline V gene encodes CDR1 SGHRS and CDR2 YFSETQ. V dropped 4 bases and J dropped 4; count of bases not matched to a gene: 4. Looking up the rest from reference TRBV5-1 and TRBJ2-3 gives the full variable domain: KAGVTQTPRYLIKTRGQQVTLSCSPISGHRSVSWYQQTPGQGLQFLFEYFSETQRNKGNFPGRFSGRQFSNSRSEMNVSTLELGDSALYLCASSRRLAGADTQYFGPGTRLTVL.

About this clone itself: Other DNA sequences within the sample encode an identical CDR3. The chain carries TRBV5-1 and TRBJ2-1; D unresolved. This CDR3 is built from 11 residues. Trimming took off 3 bases at V and 9 bases at J, with 7 bases between the two ends. Per germline, CDR1 SGHRS and CDR2 YFSETQ. CDR3 sequence reads: CASSSSGEQFF. For the CDR3, the DNA is TGCGCCAGCAGCTCGTCGGGTGAGCAGTTCTTC.

The rearrangement links TRBV7-9 to TRBJ1-2, with D hard to call. The ends were cut back, 4 bases at V and 4 bases at J, with 10 bases in the middle. The CDR3 totals 13 residues. Germline V gene sequence: CDR1 SEHNR, CDR2 FQNEAQ (reference sequence). CDR3 protein: CASSYGPFYGYTF. CDR3 nucleotides: TGTGCCAGCAGCTACGGACCCTTCTATGGCTACACCTTC.

The rearrangement joins TRBV28 to TRBJ2-1; a weak D match, TRBD1 (6 bases). Trimming cost V 6 bases and J 6 bases, with 15 bases left between them. CDR1 and CDR2 from the germline V gene are MDHEN and SYDVKM. The length of the CDR3 is 14 residues. The CDR3 DNA reads TGTGCCAGCAGGTCGGGACAAGGTTCCAATGAGCAGTTCTTC. Protein sequence: CASRSGQGSNEQFF.

For the CDR3, the DNA is TGTGCCAGCAGCTCCGGGACAGGGTTCTACAATGAGCAGTTCTTC. The encoded protein is CASSSGTGFYNEQFF. This chain connects TRBV7-3 to TRBJ2-1; 9 bases are a match to TRBD1. Trimming at V came to 4 bases and at J to 3 bases, leaving 4 bases not matched to a gene. The length of the CDR3 is 15 residues. Germline V gene lookup returns CDR1 SGHTA and CDR2 FQGTGA.

The rearrangement links TRBV10-3 to TRBJ2-1; 7 bases line up with TRBD2. Germline V lookup: CDR1 ENHRY, CDR2 SYGVKD. The length of the CDR3 is 13 residues. The junction had 4 bases not matched to a gene; V was cut back by 6 bases and J by 5 bases. In nucleotides, the CDR3 is TGTGCCATCAGCCATCTAGCGGACAATGAGCAGTTCTTC. Translated, it gives CAISHLADNEQFF.

This clone was recorded only once. The chain carries TRBV4-1 and TRBJ1-2; D is perhaps TRBD1 (6 bases). Trimming took off 1 base at V and 4 bases at J, with 7 bases between the two ends. Germline V gives CDR1 MGHRA, CDR2 YSYEKL. This CDR3 comprises 13 residues. The CDR3 reads CASSQGDTYGYTF. In nucleotides, the CDR3 is TGCGCCAGCAGCCAAGGGGACACCTATGGCTACACCTTC.

This clone was observed a handful of times. The chain couples TRBV7-6 to TRBJ1-1; D not resolved. Trimming pared 0 bases from V and 0 bases from J, leaving 17 bases between. The CDR3 is 18 amino acids. Looked up from germline, CDR1 is SGHVS and CDR2 is FNYEAQ. The CDR3 region has the DNA TGTGCCAGCAGCTTAGCGCTAACGAGACGGGGTTTGAACACTGAAGCTTTCTTT. Residues: CASSLALTRRGLNTEAFF. The complete variable domain, with remaining parts taken from reference TRBV7-6 and TRBJ1-1, reads GAGVSQSPRYKVTKRGQDVALRCDPISGHVSLYWYRQALGQGPEFLTYFNYEAQQDKSGLPNDRFSAERPEGSISTLTIQRTEQRDSAMYRCASSLALTRRGLNTEAFFGQGTRLTVV.

The rearrangement links TRBV7-2 to TRBJ1-2; 8 positions match TRBD1. The CDR3 has 16 amino acids. Losses at the gene ends were 0 bases for V and 2 bases for J; bases not matched to a gene: 5. Germline V gene data show CDR1 as SGHTA and CDR2 as FQGNSA. The CDR3 here is CASSLAPGTGNYGYTF. The CDR3 nucleotides are TGTGCCAGCAGCTTAGCCCCCGGGACAGGCAACTATGGCTACACCTTC.

The CDR3 coding sequence is TGTGCCAGGTGGCACAGTGGAGCTTTCTTT. Its translation: CARWHSGAFF. The chain joins TRBV19 to TRBJ1-1, with D unclear. Germline CDR1 is LNHDA and CDR2 is SQIVND (reference sequence). The length of the CDR3 is 10 residues. Trimming took 9 bases from V and 10 from J, leaving 12 bases between them.

The chain couples TRBV9 to TRBJ1-3; 7 bases line up with TRBD1. Germline CDR1 SGDLS, CDR2 YYNGEE. This CDR3 region has 16 residues. Trimming cost V 2 bases and J 4 bases; bases outside gene matches: 9. The CDR3 loop reads CASSVGPTGSGNTIYF. The CDR3 DNA sequence: TGTGCCAGCAGCGTCGGCCCGACAGGGTCAGGAAACACCATATATTTT. The full variable domain, its missing parts supplied by reference TRBV9 and TRBJ1-3, is DSGVTQTPKHLITATGQRVTLRCSPRSGDLSVYWYQQSLDQGLQFLIQYYNGEERAKGNILERFSAQQFPDLHSELNLSSLELGDSALYFCASSVGPTGSGNTIYFGEGSWLTVV.

This chain joins TRBV4-1 and TRBJ2-5, with D tentatively TRBD2 (7 bases). Germline V gene data show CDR1 as MGHRA and CDR2 as YSYEKL. The CDR3 loop spans 16 amino acids. Trimming removed 6 bases from V and 0 bases from J, with 17 bases in between. The CDR3 DNA reads as TGCGCCAGCAGTCCCTCGGGCGGGGGCCACCAAGAGACCCAGTACTTC. This gives the protein CASSPSGGGHQETQYF.

The chain recombines TRBV10-1 with TRBJ2-3; D gene ambiguous. V was clipped by 8 bases and J by 6 bases, with 15 bases between them. The CDR3 runs 13 residues. Germline CDR1 and CDR2: WNHNN and SYGVQD (reference sequence). In DNA form, the CDR3 reads TGCGCCAGCGAAGCTAATCTAGGGGATACGCAGTATTTT. The encoded protein is CASEANLGDTQYF.

The chain combines TRBV6-1 with TRBJ1-1; tentatively, D is TRBD1 (6 bases). This CDR3 has 14 amino acids. Trimming shortened V by 2 bases and J by 5 bases, and 12 bases separated the two germline ends. CDR1 is MNHNS and CDR2 is SASEGT in the germline V gene. For the CDR3, the DNA is TGTGCCAGCAGTGAAAATCAGGGGCGAACTGAAGCTTTCTTT. It codes for CASSENQGRTEAFF.

The chain recombines TRBV6-5 with TRBJ1-4; no clear D. Trimming cost V 8 bases and J 0 bases, with 7 bases left between them. Germline V gives CDR1 MNHEY, CDR2 SVGAGI. The CDR3 consists of 13 residues. CDR3 coding DNA: TGTGCCAGCCAGGATCCAACTAATGAAAAACTGTTTTTT. Encoded protein: CASQDPTNEKLFF.

This clone was seen once. The rearrangement links TRBV7-3 to TRBJ1-2; D remains unclear. Germline loops: CDR1 SGHTA, CDR2 FQGTGA. This CDR3 has 13 amino acids. Trimming left V 1 base short and J 8 bases short, with 11 bases between. The DNA for the CDR3 is TGTGCCAGCAGCTTAAATGGATTCGGGGGCTACACCTTC. It yields the protein CASSLNGFGGYTF. The full variable domain, with the rest looked up from reference TRBV7-3 and TRBJ1-2, is GAGVSQTPSNKVTEKGKYVELRCDPISGHTALYWYRQSLGQGPEFLIYFQGTGAADDSGLPNDRFFAVRPEGSVSTLKIQRTERGDSAVYLCASSLNGFGGYTFGSGTRLTVV.

The chain carries TRBV2 and TRBJ2-7, with D tentatively TRBD2 (7 bases). Trimming took 6 bases from V and 3 from J, leaving 21 bases between them. CDR3 length: 16 amino acids. Germline V gene sequence: CDR1 SNHLY, CDR2 FYNNEI. CDR3 sequence reads: CASRRGGFARIYEQYF. The CDR3 nucleotides are TGTGCCAGCAGGCGCGGGGGCTTTGCCCGGATCTACGAGCAGTACTTC.

The genes are TRBV30 and TRBJ1-4, with D possibly being TRBD1 (6 bases). Trimming stripped 5 bases from V and 5 bases from J, with 12 bases between. The germline V gene has CDR1 GTSNPN and CDR2 SVGIG (reference sequence). The CDR3 has 13 residues. The CDR3: CAWCTGLNEKLFF. CDR3 coding DNA: TGTGCCTGGTGTACAGGGTTGAATGAAAAACTGTTTTTT.

V gene TRBV5-1 combines with J gene TRBJ1-2, with 9 positions matching TRBD1. The V gene end was trimmed by 4 bases and the J gene end by 9 bases; junction bases not matched to a gene: 13. The CDR3 has 15 residues. CDR1 and CDR2 from the germline V gene are SGHRS and YFSETQ. The CDR3, as DNA: TGCGCCAGCAGCGCGGCTTGGGGACAGGGCATTAGCTACACCTTC. Translation gives CASSAAWGQGISYTF. The variable domain in full, completed from reference TRBV5-1 and TRBJ1-2, reads KAGVTQTPRYLIKTRGQQVTLSCSPISGHRSVSWYQQTPGQGLQFLFEYFSETQRNKGNFPGRFSGRQFSNSRSEMNVSTLELGDSALYLCASSAAWGQGISYTFGSGTRLTVV.

V and J are TRBV5-1 and TRBJ2-1; 9 bases agree with TRBD2. Germline V CDR1 and CDR2: SGHRS, YFSETQ. V was pared by 4 bases and J by 2 bases, with 7 bases of the junction left unmatched. There are 16 residues in the CDR3. The CDR3 bases are TGCGCCAGCAGCACATCTCCTAGCGGGGCCTACAATGAGCAGTTCTTC. Translation: CASSTSPSGAYNEQFF.

The J gene is TRBJ2-3, the V gene TRBV7-3; D not resolved. Trimming removed 5 bases from V and 3 bases from J, with 9 bases in between. This CDR3 has 13 amino acids. Germline CDR1 SGHTA, CDR2 FQGTGA. The CDR3: CASSNPPTDTQYF. The CDR3 DNA reads as TGTGCCAGCAGCAACCCACCGACAGATACGCAGTATTTT.

The chain links TRBV19 to TRBJ1-5; the match to TRBD1 covers 7 bases. The CDR3 spans 15 residues. Germline V gene lookup returns CDR1 LNHDA and CDR2 SQIVND (reference sequence). The V segment lost 9 bases and the J segment 2 bases; nucleotides outside the gene matches: 10. CDR3: CASRAGGRGNQPQHF. The DNA of the CDR3 is TGTGCCAGCCGGGCAGGGGGACGGGGCAATCAGCCCCAGCATTTT.

The chain uses TRBV5-1 and TRBJ2-1, with TRBD1 identical over 7 bases. The CDR3 spans 14 residues. Germline lookup yields CDR1 SGHRS and CDR2 YFSETQ. V was clipped by 4 bases and J by 4 bases; unmatched bases: 5. The CDR3 DNA reads as TGCGCCAGCAGCGAAACAGGGGAATACAATGAGCAGTTCTTC. This codes for CASSETGEYNEQFF.